This TCR beta chain was recovered during a study of blood T cell repertoires in COVID-19. Across the whole study: Material from acute and convalescent COVID-19 was sourced from the United States, Italy and Spain.

The germline CDR1 and CDR2 sequences are SGHRS and YFSETQ. V trimming: 5 bases; J trimming: 5 bases; junction bases outside the gene matches: 5. The CDR3 is 13 amino acids. The authors' processing: Researchers report that nucleated cell counts were estimated from reference gene primer amplification. Generated by immunoSEQ multiplex PCR, the TCRdb table keeps only in-frame clones and is missing some. V, J and clone size were drawn from that table, and D and trimming were deduced from the DNA. The sample includes 110,000 or so clones, around 80% of them seen just once. Sequenced input: peripheral blood. This chain connects TRBV5-1 to TRBJ2-5; the match to TRBD2 covers 8 bases. The receptor was derived from a man between 65 and 85 years old with acute or convalescent COVID-19. CDR3 sequence: CASRPTSVETQYF. CDR3 bases: TGCGCCAGCAGACCGACTAGCGTGGAGACCCAGTACTTC. The full variable domain, its missing parts supplied by reference TRBV5-1 and TRBJ2-5, is KAGVTQTPRYLIKTRGQQVTLSCSPISGHRSVSWYQQTPGQGLQFLFEYFSETQRNKGNFPGRFSGRQFSNSRSEMNVSTLELGDSALYLCASRPTSVETQYFGPGTRLLVL.